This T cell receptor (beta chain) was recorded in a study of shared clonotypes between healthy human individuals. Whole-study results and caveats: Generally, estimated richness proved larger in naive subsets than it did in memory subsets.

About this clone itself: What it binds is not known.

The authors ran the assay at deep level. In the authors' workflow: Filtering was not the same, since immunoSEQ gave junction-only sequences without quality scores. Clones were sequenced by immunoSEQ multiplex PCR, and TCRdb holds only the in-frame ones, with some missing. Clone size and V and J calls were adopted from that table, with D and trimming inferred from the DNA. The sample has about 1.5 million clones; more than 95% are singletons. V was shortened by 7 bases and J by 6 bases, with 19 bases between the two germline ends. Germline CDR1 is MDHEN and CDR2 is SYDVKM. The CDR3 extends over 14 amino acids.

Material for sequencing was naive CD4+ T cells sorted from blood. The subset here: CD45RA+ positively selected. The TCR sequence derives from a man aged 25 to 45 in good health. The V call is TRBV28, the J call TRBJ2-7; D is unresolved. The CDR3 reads CASTLLRAASEQYF. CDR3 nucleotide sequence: TGTGCCAGCACCCTACTCCGGGCCGCGTCCGAGCAGTACTTC. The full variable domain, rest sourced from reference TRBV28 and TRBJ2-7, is DVKVTQSSRYLVKRTGEKVFLECVQDMDHENMFWYRQDPGLGLRLIYFSYDVKMKEKGDIPEGYSVSREKKERFSLILESASTNQTSMYLCASTLLRAASEQYFGPGTRLTVT.